A selection of T cell receptor beta chains follows, all from one sample in a study of human T cells and chemical hapten exposure. TCRdb recomputed calls from the RACE reads with MiXCR, one row per CDR3 protein. Of 97,000 or so distinct CDR3 sequences in the sample, 27% are singletons; the top ten hold about a tenth. Sample: whole blood, taken in connection with sensitization to the hapten diphenylcyclopropenone (DPC). The receptor source for this set is a man aged 40-49 years with alopecia areata. Some clones in this sample may be carry-over from other donors' samples. CDR3s include the opening cysteine and the closing phenylalanine or tryptophan. Rows give clone size only sometimes, using once, few, many, or a class for an expanded clone.

>many|13|TRBJ1-4|TRBV7-9
CASSLPQDEKLFF
>NA|15|TRBJ1-1|TRBV28
CASSSRTRPNTEAFF
>NA|12|TRBJ2-7|TRBV7-9
CASSPELGEQYF
>NA|16|TRBJ1-1|TRBV30
CAWRRDPGLSVTEAFF
>few|14|TRBJ2-1|TRBV7-9
CASSPRLDHNEQFF
>NA|14|TRBJ2-5|TRBV27
CASSLSRLQETQYF
>NA|11|TRBJ2-5|TRBV28
CATSLLETQYF
>NA|17|TRBJ2-1|TRBV20-1
CSATGLAGGSSYNEQFF
>NA|14|TRBJ1-4|TRBV4-3
CASSPGRVNEKLFF
>NA|12|TRBJ2-7|TRBV28
CASSSKDYEQYF